This paragraph covers one T cell receptor (beta chain) sequence. The table came from immunoSEQ multiplex PCR; TCRdb's copy has only in-frame clones and leaves some out. The sample shows 57,000 or so clones, about 92% of them seen only once. The record originates from a study of siplizumab effects on memory and regulatory T cells. After removal of 8 bases from V and 9 bases from J, the junction contained 16 bases not matched to a gene. The CDR3 length is 15 residues. From germline, CDR1 is MNHEY and CDR2 SMNVEV (reference sequence). The source is a human donor in good health. Input material: CD8+ T cells sorted from blood. V and J are TRBV27 and TRBJ1-5; 7 bases fit TRBD1. The CDR3, as DNA: TGTGCCAGCGCTAGGGGGACAGCCGCCCTCGGGCCCCAGCATTTT. Protein: CASARGTAALGPQHF.